The 25 T cell receptor beta chains in this list originate from one sample, sequenced in a study of blood T cell repertoires in COVID-19 (dated by TCRdb to 2020 to 2021). To prepare the library, the immunoSEQ multiplex PCR assay was applied. TCRdb took this table from immuneACCESS and kept in-frame rearrangements with V and J called. Such tables lack part of the clones; where checked against another copy, unresolved V genes explain under half of the gap, and the rest is unexplained. This sample gives roughly 100,000 clones in total; roughly 80% of them show up just once. Clones ranked in the top ten supply 11% to 15% of the sample. Sequenced sample: peripheral blood. All receptors come from a woman aged 55 to 70 with acute or convalescent COVID-19.

This rearrangement joins TRBV5-1 to TRBJ1-2, with D possibly being TRBD1 (6 bases). Germline assignment: CDR1 SGHRS and CDR2 YFSETQ. V was cut by 3 bases and J by 7 bases, with 16 bases left in between. This CDR3 region has 14 residues. CDR3 loop: CASSSHLSGAGYTF. CDR3 DNA sequence: TGCGCCAGCAGCTCACACCTCTCAGGGGCTGGCTACACCTTC.

The chain's CDR3 is CASSQDRLWTGELFF. The DNA of the CDR3 is TGTGCCAGCAGCCAAGATCGACTTTGGACCGGGGAGCTGTTTTTT. The genes are TRBV3-1 (or the pseudogene TRBV3-2) and TRBJ2-2; D unclear. V dropped 0 bases and J dropped 5 bases, with 10 bases sitting between them. The CDR3 runs to 15 residues. The V gene's germline CDR1 is LGHDT and CDR2 YNNKEL (reference sequence).

The V and J genes are TRBV5-4 and TRBJ1-4, with 7 bases identical to TRBD1. J lost 0 bases, V lost 4 bases, and 6 bases had no gene match. The CDR3 runs to 16 residues. The germline V gene encodes CDR1 SGHNT and CDR2 YYREEE (reference sequence). CDR3 in amino acids: CASSPTGDATNEKLFF. Here the CDR3 DNA reads TGTGCCAGCAGCCCCACAGGGGACGCAACTAATGAAAAACTGTTTTTT.

This chain uses TRBV27 with TRBJ2-3; the D is unclear. V lost 3 bases and J lost 3, with 7 bases in between. This CDR3 comprises 13 residues. Per the germline V gene, CDR1 is MNHEY and CDR2 is SMNVEV (reference sequence). The CDR3 coding sequence is TGTGCCAGCAGTTTGCCCGGGACAGATACGCAGTATTTT. Translating it yields CASSLPGTDTQYF.

V gene TRBV3-1 (or the pseudogene TRBV3-2) combines with J gene TRBJ1-2; TRBD1 is a possible D gene (5 bases). Trimming cost V 1 base and J 3 bases, with 12 bases left between them. Looked up from germline, CDR1 is LGHDT and CDR2 is YNNKEL (reference sequence). CDR3 length: 15 residues. CDR3 nucleotide sequence: TGTGCCAGCAGCCAAGGGAGGGGATCGGACTATGGCTACACCTTC. Translating it yields CASSQGRGSDYGYTF.

The V call is TRBV29-1, the J call TRBJ1-2; 8 bases agree with TRBD1. J lost 2 bases, V lost 6 bases, and 8 bases had no gene match. Germline values: CDR1 SQVTM, CDR2 ANQGSEA. This CDR3 spans 14 amino acids. The CDR3 nucleotides read TGCAGCGTCCTCCCCAGGACAGGGAACTATGGCTACACCTTC. This translates into CSVLPRTGNYGYTF.

The chain couples TRBV28 to TRBJ2-2, with 10 bases lining up with TRBD1. The germline CDR1 and CDR2 sequences are MDHEN and SYDVKM. The CDR3 is made up of 14 amino acids. J lost 5 bases, V lost 5 bases, and 2 bases had no gene match. The CDR3 DNA is TGTGCCAGCAGTGGACAGGGGGAAACCGGGGAGCTGTTTTTT. Encoded protein: CASSGQGETGELFF.

The J gene is TRBJ1-2, the V gene TRBV9; 7 bases agree with TRBD1. Germline CDR1 and CDR2: SGDLS and YYNGEE. The V and J ends lost 4 bases and 2 bases, in that order; junction bases with no gene match: 8. This CDR3 region has 15 residues. In nucleotides, the CDR3 is TGTGCCAGCAGCTCCGCCTCACAGGGGAACTATGGCTACACCTTC. This codes for CASSSASQGNYGYTF.

CDR3 amino acids: CASSVARSGANVLTF. The CDR3 DNA follows: TGTGCCAGCAGCGTAGCCCGGTCTGGGGCCAACGTCCTGACTTTC. The rearrangement links TRBV9 to TRBJ2-6; the D is unclear. CDR1 is SGDLS and CDR2 is YYNGEE in the germline V gene. V gave up 0 bases and J gave up 1 base, with 5 bases separating them. The CDR3 covers 15 residues.

This rearrangement joins TRBV12-5 to TRBJ2-3; D remains unclear. The germline CDR1 and CDR2 sequences are LGHNT and FRNRAP. The V end lost 1 base, the J end lost 2 bases, and 4 bases lay between the germline ends. The length of the CDR3 is 13 residues. The CDR3, as DNA: TGTGCTAGTGGTTTGGAATACACAGATACGCAGTATTTT. Encoded protein: CASGLEYTDTQYF.

The table lists this clone with a few counts. CDR3 loop: CASSKEDSSHEQYF. In DNA form, the CDR3 reads TGTGCCAGCAGCAAAGAGGACAGTTCCCACGAGCAGTACTTC. The rearrangement links TRBV21-1 to TRBJ2-7; the table's D call of TRBD1 was not tested on the DNA. TRBV21-1 is marked as a pseudogene. The CDR3 length is 14 residues.

This clone was seen a few times. The chain couples TRBV28 to TRBJ1-3; D may be TRBD1 (6 bases). V was clipped by 5 bases and J by 7 bases, with 12 bases between them. Germline CDR1 reads MDHEN; CDR2 reads SYDVKM. The length of the CDR3 is 13 residues. CDR3 nucleotide sequence: TGTGCCAGCAGTATAGGGGGTAGGAACACCATATATTTT. Translation: CASSIGGRNTIYF. Supplemented by reference TRBV28 and TRBJ1-3, the full variable domain reads DVKVTQSSRYLVKRTGEKVFLECVQDMDHENMFWYRQDPGLGLRLIYFSYDVKMKEKGDIPEGYSVSREKKERFSLILESASTNQTSMYLCASSIGGRNTIYFGEGSWLTVV.

The rearrangement links TRBV30 to TRBJ1-1; the match to TRBD1 covers 10 bases. V shed 0 bases and J 4 bases; nucleotides not matched to a gene: 5. Germline loops: CDR1 GTSNPN, CDR2 SVGIG (reference sequence). The CDR3 is 15 amino acids. This CDR3 reads CAWSVWGQGSTEAFF. The DNA of the CDR3 is TGTGCCTGGAGTGTATGGGGACAGGGGAGCACTGAAGCTTTCTTT.

This clone was seen only once. V usage is TRBV2 and J usage is TRBJ2-2; 7 bases are a match to TRBD1. CDR1 SNHLY and CDR2 FYNNEI come from the germline V gene. With 6 bases clipped from V and 2 bases from J, the junction kept 12 bases outside the gene matches. This CDR3 spans 17 amino acids. As DNA, the CDR3 is TGTGCCAGCAGCTACCCCATCGACAGGGTAAACACCGGGGAGCTGTTTTTT. Its translation: CASSYPIDRVNTGELFF.

This rearrangement joins TRBV2 to TRBJ1-5, with a tentative D call TRBD1 (6 bases). The germline CDR1 and CDR2 sequences are SNHLY and FYNNEI. V was shortened by 4 bases and J by 4 bases, with 11 bases between the two germline ends. This CDR3 region has 14 residues. CDR3 DNA sequence: TGTGCCAGCAGTGGACAGGAGAGGAATCAGCCCCAGCATTTT. Its translation: CASSGQERNQPQHF.

This rearrangement joins TRBV3-1 (or the pseudogene TRBV3-2) to TRBJ1-1; D perhaps matches TRBD1 (5 bases). V was pared by 1 base and J by 11 bases, with 17 bases between. Germline assignment: CDR1 LGHDT and CDR2 YNNKEL (reference sequence). This CDR3 contains 14 residues. CDR3 DNA: TGTGCCAGCAGCCAAGGTAACAGGCCCGAGTCGGCTTTCTTT. Translation gives CASSQGNRPESAFF.

This clone was seen just once. This rearrangement joins TRBV19 to TRBJ2-7; 8 bases are a match to TRBD2. Germline loops: CDR1 LNHDA, CDR2 SQIVND (reference sequence). Trimming cost V 3 bases and J 3 bases; bases outside gene matches: 4. The CDR3 length is 14 residues. The CDR3 DNA reads as TGTGCCAGTAGTATCGTACTAGCGGACTACGAGCAGTACTTC. Residues: CASSIVLADYEQYF.

The CDR3 DNA sequence: TGCAGCGCAGAGGGACTAGCGGGAGTACGGCCCTACAATGAGCAGTTCTTC. Amino acids: CSAEGLAGVRPYNEQFF. This chain connects TRBV29-1 to TRBJ2-1; 14 positions agree with TRBD2. CDR1 and CDR2 from the germline V gene are SQVTM and ANQGSEA. This CDR3 has 17 residues. Trimming took 7 bases from V and 2 from J; bases not matched to a gene: 10.

This chain connects TRBV11-2 to TRBJ2-7; 10 bases agree with TRBD1. The CDR3 length is 15 residues. V lost 3 bases, J lost 4 bases, and 6 bases stayed unmatched. Germline-derived CDR1 and CDR2 are SGHAT and FQNNGV. The CDR3 is CASSLGDRGVYEQYF. The CDR3, as DNA: TGTGCCAGCAGCTTGGGGGACAGGGGTGTGTACGAGCAGTACTTC.

The rearrangement joins TRBV5-1 to TRBJ1-3, with D possibly TRBD1 on 5 matching bases. Germline V gives CDR1 SGHRS, CDR2 YFSETQ. The CDR3 runs 14 residues. V lost 4 bases, J lost 0 bases, and 8 bases lay in between. Here the CDR3 DNA reads TGCGCCAGCAGCCCGCAGGGCTCTGGAAACACCATATATTTT. Amino acid sequence: CASSPQGSGNTIYF.

V and J are TRBV2 and TRBJ1-1; 9 bases fit TRBD1. V trimming: 5 bases; J trimming: 1 base; junction bases outside the gene matches: 2. The CDR3 is made up of 14 amino acids. Germline V gene lookup returns CDR1 SNHLY and CDR2 FYNNEI. This CDR3 reads CASSQDRGNTEAFF. CDR3 nucleotide sequence: TGTGCCAGCAGTCAGGACAGGGGGAACACTGAAGCTTTCTTT. Filled out from reference TRBV2 and TRBJ1-1, the complete variable domain reads EPEVTQTPSHQVTQMGQEVILRCVPISNHLYFYWYRQILGQKVEFLVSFYNNEISEKSEIFDDQFSVERPDGSNFTLKIRSTKLEDSAMYFCASSQDRGNTEAFFGQGTRLTVV.

The genes are TRBV20-1 and TRBJ1-2; TRBD1 is a possible D gene (6 bases). The CDR3 is 13 residues long. Trimming took 3 bases from V and 3 from J, leaving 11 bases between them. The germline gives CDR1 DFQATT, CDR2 SNEGSKA (reference sequence). The CDR3 protein is CSASGGADYGYTF. CDR3 bases: TGCAGTGCTAGTGGGGGCGCGGACTATGGCTACACCTTC.

The chain carries TRBV27 and TRBJ2-2; TRBD2 might be the D (7 bases). From germline, CDR1 is MNHEY and CDR2 SMNVEV (reference sequence). The CDR3 spans 17 residues. V dropped 7 bases and J dropped 4 bases, with 22 bases sitting between them. CDR3 loop: CASTRLAGDYGTGELFF. CDR3 DNA: TGTGCCAGCACCCGACTAGCAGGGGACTATGGCACCGGGGAGCTGTTTTTT.

This clone was recorded a few times. This chain links TRBV7-3 with TRBJ2-7; D is perhaps TRBD2 (5 bases). Germline V lookup: CDR1 SGHTA, CDR2 FQGTGA. V was trimmed by 4 bases and J by 11 bases, leaving 33 bases between them. This CDR3 is 18 amino acids long. The CDR3 loop is CASSSLCRAGGPTLEEYF. CDR3 DNA: TGTGCCAGCAGCTCCCTGTGCCGGGCGGGCGGACCCACCCTAGAGGAGTACTTC.

This chain joins TRBV5-1 and TRBJ2-3; 7 bases are shared with TRBD1. Germline CDR1 reads SGHRS; CDR2 reads YFSETQ. Losses at the gene ends were 3 bases for V and 2 bases for J; bases not matched to a gene: 12. The CDR3 sequence is 17 residues long. CDR3 DNA sequence: TGCGCCAGCAGCTGGGGAGACAGGGCAGAGTACACAGATACGCAGTATTTT. Its translation: CASSWGDRAEYTDTQYF.